These 10 T cell receptor beta chains were sequenced from one sample in a study of T cells in narcolepsy. Repertoires were generated with immunoSEQ multiplex PCR, while TCRdb's copy carries only in-frame clones and drops some. The data hold some 30,000 clones, with 80% to 90% observed a single time. Sequenced: memory (CD45RA-) CD4+ T cells from blood. Every receptor here comes from a human donor in good health.

The V and J genes are TRBV5-6 and TRBJ2-1; 10 bases match TRBD2. CDR3 length: 16 amino acids. Looked up from germline, CDR1 is SGHDT and CDR2 is YYEEEE. V lost 0 bases and J lost 6; bases outside the gene matches: 6. The CDR3 reads CASSLELAGALNEQFF. The CDR3 DNA is TGTGCCAGCAGCTTGGAGCTAGCGGGGGCCCTCAATGAGCAGTTCTTC.

The V call is TRBV7-2, the J call TRBJ2-5; 10 nucleotides align to TRBD1. CDR1 and CDR2 (germline): SGHTA, FQGNSA. The CDR3 spans 14 residues. Trimming took 3 bases from V and 5 from J; bases not matched to a gene: 3. The CDR3 DNA follows: TGTGCCAGCAGCTTGGACAGGGGGGCGGAGACCCAGTACTTC. Its protein is CASSLDRGAETQYF.

This clone came up a few times. The genes are TRBV19 and TRBJ1-2; TRBD1 is a possible D gene (5 bases). CDR1 LNHDA and CDR2 SQIVND come from the germline V gene (reference sequence). V lost 7 bases and J 6 bases, leaving 15 bases between the germline ends. CDR3 length: 13 residues. CDR3 DNA sequence: TGTGCCAGTAAACGGGGCGAGGTGAATGGCTACACCTTC. Amino acid sequence: CASKRGEVNGYTF.

This chain links TRBV10-3 with TRBJ1-6; unclear D gene. V was clipped by 3 bases and J by 5 bases, with 11 bases between them. In germline, CDR1 is ENHRY, CDR2 SYGVKD. The CDR3 sequence is 15 residues long. In nucleotides, the CDR3 is TGTGCCATCAGTGATACCCTTGAGAATAATTCACCCCTCCACTTT. Encoded protein: CAISDTLENNSPLHF.

V usage is TRBV6-1 and J usage is TRBJ1-3, with D uncertain. Between the trimmed V and J ends, which lost 4 bases and 0 bases, there was a span of 10 bases. CDR3 length: 15 amino acids. Germline loops: CDR1 MNHNS, CDR2 SASEGT. CDR3 protein: CASSARRTSGNTIYF. The CDR3 DNA follows: TGTGCCAGCAGTGCCCGTCGGACCTCTGGAAACACCATATATTTT.

The V and J genes are TRBV11-2 and TRBJ2-7, with 11 nucleotides matching TRBD1. This CDR3 comprises 15 residues. The V segment lost 6 bases and the J segment 2 bases; nucleotides outside the gene matches: 6. CDR1 is SGHAT and CDR2 is FQNNGV in the germline V gene. CDR3 coding DNA: TGTGCCAGCAGTCCCGGGACAGGGGGTCCCTACGAGCAGTACTTC. Its protein is CASSPGTGGPYEQYF. Using reference TRBV11-2 and TRBJ2-7 for the parts outside the CDR3, the full variable domain is EAGVAQSPRYKIIEKRQSVAFWCNPISGHATLYWYQQILGQGPKLLIQFQNNGVVDDSQLPKDRFSAERLKGVDSTLKIQPAKLEDSAVYLCASSPGTGGPYEQYFGPGTRLTVT.

V and J are TRBV28 and TRBJ1-1, with 7 bases matching TRBD1. V gave up 5 bases and J gave up 0 bases; unmatched junction bases: 12. Per germline, CDR1 MDHEN and CDR2 SYDVKM. This CDR3 is built from 17 residues. This chain's CDR3 is CASSPTEGGWMNTEAFF. The DNA of the CDR3 is TGTGCCAGCAGTCCAACCGAAGGGGGCTGGATGAACACTGAAGCTTTCTTT.

The gene calls are TRBV27 and TRBJ2-7, with D hard to call. The germline CDR1 and CDR2 sequences are MNHEY and SMNVEV (reference sequence). CDR3 size: 15 residues. The V gene lost 4 bases and the J gene lost 0 bases, with 13 bases spanning the gap. CDR3 sequence (DNA): TGTGCCAGCAGTTCCGCTGCGATATACTCCTACGAGCAGTACTTC. Translating it yields CASSSAAIYSYEQYF.

In nucleotides, the CDR3 is TGTGCCAGCAGCCTAAAGCAGGGTCAGATTACTGAAGCTTTCTTT. This gives the protein CASSLKQGQITEAFF. This rearrangement joins TRBV28 to TRBJ1-1; D is perhaps TRBD1 (5 bases). V lost 6 bases, J lost 5 bases, and 19 bases lay in between. The CDR3 covers 15 residues. Germline V gives CDR1 MDHEN, CDR2 SYDVKM.

This clone showed up just once. The chain couples TRBV5-1 to TRBJ2-6, with a tentative D call TRBD1 (6 bases). V was shortened by 0 bases and J by 0 bases, with 7 bases between the two germline ends. The germline gives CDR1 SGHRS, CDR2 YFSETQ. CDR3 length equals 16 residues. The CDR3 DNA reads TGCGCCAGCAGCTTGGAAGGGGGCTCTGGGGCCAACGTCCTGACTTTC. It codes for CASSLEGGSGANVLTF.